This T cell receptor beta chain was recovered during a study of Ad26.COV2.S vaccination and SARS-CoV-2 variants. Libraries were prepared by immunoSEQ multiplex PCR; TCRdb keeps only in-frame clonotypes and omits some of them. The sample has a few hundred thousand clones; 70% to 90% are singletons. Treatment denoted: 19 received Ad26.COV2.S at low or high dose, single or two shots; 5 received placebo; per-sample allocation not given. Samples analyzed were those drawn on day 63 after the first vaccine or placebo injection. Boston supplied an adult donor aged 18-55 years. The source material was peripheral blood, sampled in a trial of Ad26.COV2.S vaccine versus placebo. The TCR comes from a person aged 18 to 59 who received the Ad26.COV2.S COVID-19 vaccine or a placebo.

The CDR3 bases are TGTGCCAGTAGTATCTCTAGCGGGGGGAACACCGGGGAGCTGTTTTTT. Translating it yields CASSISSGGNTGELFF. The chain has TRBV19 and TRBJ2-2; 10 bases are a match to TRBD2. The germline V gene encodes CDR1 LNHDA and CDR2 SQIVND (reference sequence). V lost 3 bases, J lost 1 base, and 2 bases stayed unmatched. The CDR3 covers 16 residues. The full variable domain, its missing parts supplied by reference TRBV19 and TRBJ2-2, is DGGITQSPKYLFRKEGQNVTLSCEQNLNHDAMYWYRQDPGQGLRLIYYSQIVNDFQKGDIAEGYSVSREKKESFPLTVTSAQKNPTAFYLCASSISSGGNTGELFFGEGSRLTVL.